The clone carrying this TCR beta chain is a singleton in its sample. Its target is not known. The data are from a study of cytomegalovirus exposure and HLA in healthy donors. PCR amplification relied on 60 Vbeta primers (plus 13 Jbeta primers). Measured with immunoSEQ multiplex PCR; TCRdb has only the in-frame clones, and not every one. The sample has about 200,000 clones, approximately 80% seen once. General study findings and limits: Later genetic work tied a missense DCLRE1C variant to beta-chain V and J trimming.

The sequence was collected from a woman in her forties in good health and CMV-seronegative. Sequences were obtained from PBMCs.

CDR3 loop: CASSPEGFLGSPLHF. CDR3 in DNA: TGTGCCAGTAGTCCTGAGGGTTTCCTAGGGTCACCCCTCCACTTT. V usage is TRBV19 and J usage is TRBJ1-6; D remains ambiguous. The V end lost 5 bases, the J end lost 10 bases, and 18 bases lay between the germline ends. Germline V lookup: CDR1 LNHDA, CDR2 SQIVND (reference sequence). The CDR3 contains 15 residues. Complete variable domain (other parts from reference TRBV19 and TRBJ1-6): DGGITQSPKYLFRKEGQNVTLSCEQNLNHDAMYWYRQDPGQGLRLIYYSQIVNDFQKGDIAEGYSVSREKKESFPLTVTSAQKNPTAFYLCASSPEGFLGSPLHFGNGTRLTVT.